Detailed here is one T cell receptor (beta chain). This sample stems from a study of cytomegalovirus exposure and HLA in healthy donors. V shed 7 bases and J 0 bases; nucleotides not matched to a gene: 6. CDR3 size: 15 residues. Germline V lookup: CDR1 MNHEY, CDR2 SVGAGI. The PCR ran on 60 Vbeta and 13 Jbeta primers. Sequenced by immunoSEQ multiplex PCR; TCRdb stores in-frame clones only, minus some. In the table there are approximately 160,000 clones, around 80% of which are singletons. This TCR derives from a woman between 35 and 50 years old in good health and CMV-seronegative. The chain uses TRBV6-5 and TRBJ1-1, with 9 bases matching TRBD1. Sequences were obtained from PBMCs. Here the CDR3 DNA reads TGTGCCAGCACCCAGACAGGGGGAGTGAACACTGAAGCTTTCTTT. This codes for CASTQTGGVNTEAFF.